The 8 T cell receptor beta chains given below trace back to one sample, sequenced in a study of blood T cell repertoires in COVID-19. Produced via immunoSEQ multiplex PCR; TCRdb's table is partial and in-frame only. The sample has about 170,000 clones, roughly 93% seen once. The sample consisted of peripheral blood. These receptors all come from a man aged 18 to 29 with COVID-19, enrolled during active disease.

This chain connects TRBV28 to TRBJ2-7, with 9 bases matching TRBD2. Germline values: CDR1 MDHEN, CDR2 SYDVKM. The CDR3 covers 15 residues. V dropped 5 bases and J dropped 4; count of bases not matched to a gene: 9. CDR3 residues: CASSPSAGGSYEQYF. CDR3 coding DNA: TGTGCCAGCAGTCCATCAGCGGGAGGCTCTTACGAGCAGTACTTC.

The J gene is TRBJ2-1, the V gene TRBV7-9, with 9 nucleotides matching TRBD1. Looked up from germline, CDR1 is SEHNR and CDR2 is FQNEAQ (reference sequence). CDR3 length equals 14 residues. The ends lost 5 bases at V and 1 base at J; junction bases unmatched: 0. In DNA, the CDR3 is TGTGCCAGCAGCGACAGGGGGTCCTACAATGAGCAGTTCTTC. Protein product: CASSDRGSYNEQFF.

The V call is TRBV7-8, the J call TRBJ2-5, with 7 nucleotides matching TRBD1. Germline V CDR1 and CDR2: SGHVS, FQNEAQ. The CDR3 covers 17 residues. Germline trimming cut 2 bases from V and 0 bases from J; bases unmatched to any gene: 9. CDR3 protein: CASSLPRVGTDQETQYF. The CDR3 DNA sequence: TGTGCCAGCAGCTTACCTCGCGTTGGGACAGACCAAGAGACCCAGTACTTC.

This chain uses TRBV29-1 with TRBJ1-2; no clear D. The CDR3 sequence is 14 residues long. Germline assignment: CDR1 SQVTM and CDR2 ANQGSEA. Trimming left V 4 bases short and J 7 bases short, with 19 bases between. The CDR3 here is CSVVTRPPLGGYTF. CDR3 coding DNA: TGCAGCGTTGTAACTAGGCCCCCCCTGGGTGGCTACACCTTC.

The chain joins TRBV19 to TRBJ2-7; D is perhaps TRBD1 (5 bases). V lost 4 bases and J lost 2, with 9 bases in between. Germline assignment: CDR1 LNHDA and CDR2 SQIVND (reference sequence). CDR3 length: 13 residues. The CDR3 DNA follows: TGTGCCAGTAGTAGGGCGGACACCTACGAGCAGTACTTC. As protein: CASSRADTYEQYF.

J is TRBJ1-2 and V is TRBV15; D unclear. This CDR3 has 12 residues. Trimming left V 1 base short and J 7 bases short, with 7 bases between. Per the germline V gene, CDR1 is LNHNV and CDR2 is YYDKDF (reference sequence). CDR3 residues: CATSRGAGGYTF. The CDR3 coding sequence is TGTGCCACCAGCAGAGGGGCCGGTGGCTACACCTTC. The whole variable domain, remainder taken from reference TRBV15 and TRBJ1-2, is DAMVIQNPRYQVTQFGKPVTLSCSQTLNHNVMYWYQQKSSQAPKLLFHYYDKDFNNEADTPDNFQSRRPNTSFCFLDIRSPGLGDTAMYLCATSRGAGGYTFGSGTRLTVV.

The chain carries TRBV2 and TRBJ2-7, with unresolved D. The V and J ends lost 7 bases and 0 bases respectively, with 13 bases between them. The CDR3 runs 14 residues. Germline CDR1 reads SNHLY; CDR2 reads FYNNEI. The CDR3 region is CASIVYPSSYEQYF. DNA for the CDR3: TGTGCCAGCATTGTCTACCCGAGCTCCTACGAGCAGTACTTC.

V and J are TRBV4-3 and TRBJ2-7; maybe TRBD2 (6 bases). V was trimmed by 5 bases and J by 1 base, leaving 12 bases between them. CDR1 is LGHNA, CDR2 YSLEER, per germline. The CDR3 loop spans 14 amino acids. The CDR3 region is CASSSRAGSYEQYF. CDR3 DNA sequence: TGCGCCAGCAGCTCACGAGCGGGTTCCTACGAGCAGTACTTC.